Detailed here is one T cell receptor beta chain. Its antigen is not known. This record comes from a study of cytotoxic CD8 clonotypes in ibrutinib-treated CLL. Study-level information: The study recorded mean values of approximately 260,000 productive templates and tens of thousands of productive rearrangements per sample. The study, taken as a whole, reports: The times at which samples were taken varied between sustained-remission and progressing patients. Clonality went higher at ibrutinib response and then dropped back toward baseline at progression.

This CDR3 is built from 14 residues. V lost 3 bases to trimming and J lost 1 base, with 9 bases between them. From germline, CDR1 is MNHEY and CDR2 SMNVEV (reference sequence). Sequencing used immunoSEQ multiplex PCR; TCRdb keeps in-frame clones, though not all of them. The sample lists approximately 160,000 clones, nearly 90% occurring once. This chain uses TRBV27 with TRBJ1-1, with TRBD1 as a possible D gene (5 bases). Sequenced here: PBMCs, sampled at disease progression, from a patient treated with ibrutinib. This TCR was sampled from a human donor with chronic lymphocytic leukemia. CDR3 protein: CASSFNGGNTEAFF. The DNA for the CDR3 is TGTGCCAGCAGTTTCAACGGGGGGAACACTGAAGCTTTCTTT.